The 27 T cell receptor beta chains given below trace back to one sample, sequenced in a study of T cells in Graves' hyperthyroidism and ophthalmopathy. The TCR beta CDR3 regions underwent amplification using RNA transcripts as the source. TCR CDR3 regions were first amplified by RT-PCR with HTBI primers. TCRdb passed the multiplex PCR reads through MiXCR, listing each CDR3 protein once. Among hundreds of thousands of distinct CDR3 sequences listed, roughly 15% were seen once. The sample consisted of blood. These TCRs come from a woman between 40 and 50 years old with Graves' ophthalmopathy.

This clonotype has ten or more counts. V is TRBV12-3 or TRBV12-4 and J is TRBJ2-3; no definite D call. CDR3 length equals 15 residues. With 3 bases removed from V and 1 base from J, the gap between germline ends came to 11 bases. CDR3 in amino acids: CASSFQPTGTDTQYF. Here the CDR3 DNA reads TGTGCCAGCAGTTTCCAGCCGACGGGCACAGATACGCAGTATTTT.

This clonotype appeared many times. The chain links TRBV29-1 to TRBJ2-3, with unresolved D. The CDR3 runs to 14 residues. Germline CDR1 and CDR2: SQVTM and ANQGSEA. Between the trimmed V and J ends, which lost 4 bases and 1 base, there was a span of 12 bases. The CDR3 is CSVVLRDGTDTQYF. CDR3 in DNA: TGCAGCGTTGTGTTAAGGGATGGCACAGATACGCAGTATTTT.

This clonotype appeared many times. The chain couples TRBV7-2 to TRBJ2-7; D call uncertain. Germline CDR1 reads SGHTA; CDR2 reads FQGNSA. Trimming removed 2 bases at V and 5 bases at J, with 7 bases between. The CDR3 covers 12 residues. For the CDR3, the DNA is TGTGCCAGCAGCTTATATACCGACGAGCAGTACTTC. It specifies CASSLYTDEQYF.

This clonotype was detected ten times or more. V usage is TRBV7-9 and J usage is TRBJ2-1; 7 bases match TRBD1. The CDR3 consists of 16 residues. The V segment lost 5 bases and the J segment 2 bases; nucleotides outside the gene matches: 9. Germline V gene data show CDR1 as SEHNR and CDR2 as FQNEAQ (reference sequence). In nucleotides, the CDR3 is TGTGCCAGCAGCCCACGACAGGGTGGCCCCTACAATGAGCAGTTCTTC. Residues: CASSPRQGGPYNEQFF.

This clonotype was recorded at least ten times. The chain recombines TRBV29-1 with TRBJ2-3; 12 bases agree with TRBD2. The CDR3 has 16 amino acids. V lost 1 base and J lost 6; bases outside the gene matches: 8. Germline V gene data show CDR1 as SQVTM and CDR2 as ANQGSEA. The CDR3 loop reads CSVEGGGLAGTDTQYF. CDR3 DNA sequence: TGCAGCGTTGAAGGAGGGGGACTAGCGGGTACCGATACGCAGTATTTT.

This clonotype was recorded only once. This sequence joins TRBV2 and TRBJ1-4; D remains unclear. The CDR3 sequence is 16 residues long. V lost 8 bases and J 0 bases, leaving 16 bases between the germline ends. Germline values: CDR1 SNHLY, CDR2 FYNNEI. CDR3 sequence reads: CASCSHLGPTNEKLFF. The CDR3 bases are TGTGCCAGCTGTTCTCACTTGGGCCCAACTAATGAAAAACTGTTTTTT.

The genes are TRBV5-1 and TRBJ1-1; no clear D gene. The CDR3 is made up of 14 amino acids. V lost 3 bases and J lost 0, with 9 bases in between. CDR1 SGHRS and CDR2 YFSETQ come from the germline V gene. The DNA of the CDR3 is TGCGCCAGCAGCTCAAGTAGTGTGAACACTGAAGCTTTCTTT. Its protein product is CASSSSSVNTEAFF.

This clonotype was seen repeatedly, ten times or more. This chain connects TRBV5-1 to TRBJ1-1; 8 nucleotides line up with TRBD1. Germline assignment: CDR1 SGHRS and CDR2 YFSETQ. The V gene end was trimmed by 2 bases and the J gene end by 1 base; junction bases not matched to a gene: 7. The CDR3 has 16 amino acids. The CDR3 spells CASSFGQGSPNTEAFF. Written as DNA, the CDR3 is TGCGCCAGCAGCTTCGGACAGGGTTCACCGAACACTGAAGCTTTCTTT.

Ten or more counts support this clonotype. V usage is TRBV7-9 and J usage is TRBJ2-1, with TRBD2 matching 13 bases. V lost 5 bases, J lost 4 bases, and 5 bases stayed unmatched. The CDR3 consists of 16 residues. The germline V gene encodes CDR1 SEHNR and CDR2 FQNEAQ (reference sequence). The CDR3 protein is CASSLRLAGGYNEQFF. Here the CDR3 DNA reads TGTGCCAGCAGCCTAAGACTAGCGGGAGGTTACAATGAGCAGTTCTTC.

The table lists this clonotype with many counts. V and J are TRBV12-3 or TRBV12-4 and TRBJ2-3; D remains ambiguous. V was trimmed by 4 bases and J by 6 bases, leaving 14 bases between them. CDR3 size: 14 residues. The CDR3 DNA follows: TGTGCCAGCAGTTCCGGGCTCCTAGTGGATACGCAGTATTTT. Its protein is CASSSGLLVDTQYF.

As to this clonotype: This could be a read error, since a much larger clone is one nucleotide away. J is TRBJ1-3 and V is TRBV7-9; 7 nucleotides line up with TRBD1. Germline lookup yields CDR1 SEHNR and CDR2 FQNEAQ (reference sequence). This CDR3 is 15 amino acids long. The V and J ends lost 2 bases and 3 bases, in that order; junction bases with no gene match: 4. CDR3 protein: CASSLKGAIGNTIYF. The CDR3, as DNA: TGTGCCAGCAGCTTAAAGGGGGCAATTGGAAACACCATATATTTT.

This clonotype was found many times. V and J are TRBV2 and TRBJ2-1, with D maybe TRBD2 (6 bases). V lost 1 base and J 4 bases, leaving 8 bases between the germline ends. CDR3 length equals 14 residues. CDR1 is SNHLY, CDR2 FYNNEI, per germline. This chain's CDR3 is CASSEGGGYNEQFF. The CDR3 DNA is TGTGCCAGCAGTGAAGGTGGAGGGTACAATGAGCAGTTCTTC. The full variable domain, its missing parts supplied by reference TRBV2 and TRBJ2-1, is EPEVTQTPSHQVTQMGQEVILRCVPISNHLYFYWYRQILGQKVEFLVSFYNNEISEKSEIFDDQFSVERPDGSNFTLKIRSTKLEDSAMYFCASSEGGGYNEQFFGPGTRLTVL.

This clonotype was picked up a small number of times. The rearrangement links TRBV19 to TRBJ1-5; TRBD1 is a possible D gene (6 bases). This CDR3 has 16 amino acids. The germline V gene encodes CDR1 LNHDA and CDR2 SQIVND (reference sequence). The V and J ends lost 0 bases and 3 bases respectively, with 12 bases between them. CDR3 sequence reads: CASSIDRGLLNQPQHF. In nucleotides, the CDR3 is TGTGCCAGTAGTATAGATCGGGGGCTCCTCAATCAGCCCCAGCATTTT. Based on the CDR3 plus reference TRBV19 and TRBJ1-5, the full variable domain is DGGITQSPKYLFRKEGQNVTLSCEQNLNHDAMYWYRQDPGQGLRLIYYSQIVNDFQKGDIAEGYSVSREKKESFPLTVTSAQKNPTAFYLCASSIDRGLLNQPQHFGDGTRLSIL.

The chain employs TRBV11-2 and TRBJ2-7; 12 bases map to TRBD2. Trimming removed 5 bases from V and 9 bases from J; junction bases left unmatched: 11. The CDR3 contains 15 residues. Germline CDR1 and CDR2: SGHAT and FQNNGV. CDR3 in DNA: TGTGCCAGCAGCCAAGTGGCTAGCGGGGGGGTTAGGCAGTACTTC. This translates into CASSQVASGGVRQYF.

This clonotype was counted a few times. The V call is TRBV12-3 or TRBV12-4, the J call TRBJ1-2; no clear D. This CDR3 region has 13 residues. With 7 bases removed from V and 2 bases from J, the gap between germline ends came to 11 bases. The CDR3 nucleotides are TGTGCCAGCACCCCCCGCAGAAACTATGGCTACACCTTC. Translation: CASTPRRNYGYTF.

There are a few counts of this clonotype. V and J are TRBV7-6 and TRBJ1-6; TRBD1 aligns across 7 bases. This CDR3 region has 15 residues. Germline trimming cut 5 bases from V and 6 bases from J; bases unmatched to any gene: 7. Germline CDR1 and CDR2: SGHVS and FNYEAQ. CDR3 loop: CASSNRTGGNSPLHF. CDR3 nucleotide sequence: TGTGCCAGCAGCAACAGGACAGGCGGTAATTCACCCCTCCACTTT.

This clonotype was seen many times. The chain links TRBV6-1 to TRBJ1-4, with D possibly TRBD1 on 6 matching bases. Trimming took 5 bases from V and 8 from J, leaving 15 bases between them. From germline, CDR1 is MNHNS and CDR2 SASEGT. The CDR3 extends over 14 amino acids. CDR3: CASSPPGTHEKLFF. For the CDR3, the DNA is TGTGCCAGCAGTCCCCCCGGGACACACGAAAAACTGTTTTTT.

This clonotype was counted a few times. The J gene is TRBJ1-3, the V gene TRBV6-1; possibly TRBD1 for D (5 bases). Germline V lookup: CDR1 MNHNS, CDR2 SASEGT. This CDR3 region has 15 residues. Trimming took 8 bases from V and 2 from J, leaving 16 bases between them. CDR3 sequence reads: CASGGAEGTGNTIYF. In DNA, the CDR3 is TGTGCCAGCGGCGGGGCGGAGGGAACTGGAAACACCATATATTTT.

The chain employs TRBV7-8 and TRBJ2-7; 14 bases line up with TRBD2. V shed 5 bases, J shed 7 bases, and the junction held 7 bases outside the gene matches. The CDR3 runs to 15 residues. Germline V lookup: CDR1 SGHVS, CDR2 FQNEAQ. The CDR3 coding sequence is TGTGCCAGCAGCAAGCAGACTAGCGGGAGGGGGGAGCAGTACTTC. Translation: CASSKQTSGRGEQYF.

This clonotype has at least ten counts. The chain is built from TRBV18 and TRBJ1-6, with 8 bases fitting TRBD1. The CDR3 length is 15 residues. Germline V gene data show CDR1 as KGHSH and CDR2 as LQKENI. V lost 3 bases and J lost 9; bases outside the gene matches: 7. The CDR3 loop is CASSPSVRGPSPLHF. CDR3 DNA: TGTGCCAGCTCACCCTCGGTCAGGGGGCCTTCACCCCTCCACTTT.

The table lists this clonotype with many counts. This rearrangement joins TRBV29-1 to TRBJ2-5; TRBD2 agrees at 10 bases. Unmatched junction bases numbered 11, after V lost 3 bases and J lost 7 bases. Germline values: CDR1 SQVTM, CDR2 ANQGSEA. The CDR3 sequence is 15 residues long. CDR3 in amino acids: CSVESPSGSLGTQYF. In DNA form, the CDR3 reads TGCAGCGTTGAGTCGCCTAGCGGGAGTTTAGGGACCCAGTACTTC.

This clonotype was counted ten times or more. The chain employs TRBV11-2 and TRBJ2-5; D unresolved. CDR1 SGHAT and CDR2 FQNNGV come from the germline V gene. Trimming took off 4 bases at V and 1 base at J, with 16 bases between the two ends. This CDR3 comprises 16 residues. The DNA for the CDR3 is TGTGCCAGCAGCTCAACGGGTCAAACCATCCAAGAGACCCAGTACTTC. This encodes CASSSTGQTIQETQYF. Drawing the rest from reference TRBV11-2 and TRBJ2-5, the complete variable domain is EAGVAQSPRYKIIEKRQSVAFWCNPISGHATLYWYQQILGQGPKLLIQFQNNGVVDDSQLPKDRFSAERLKGVDSTLKIQPAKLEDSAVYLCASSSTGQTIQETQYFGPGTRLLVL.

This clonotype was recorded at least ten times. V usage is TRBV3-1 and J usage is TRBJ1-2, with 7 positions matching TRBD1. The CDR3 contains 13 residues. The junction had 3 bases not matched to a gene; V was cut back by 3 bases and J by 5 bases. In germline, CDR1 is LGHDT, CDR2 YNNKEL (reference sequence). The CDR3 nucleotides are TGTGCCAGCAGCCAGAGGGACAGTTATGGCTACACCTTC. It codes for CASSQRDSYGYTF.

DNA for the CDR3: TGTGCCAGCAACCGACAGGGCTGGAATGAGCAGTTCTTC. This translates into CASNRQGWNEQFF. The chain carries TRBV5-8 and TRBJ2-1; TRBD1 agrees at 7 bases. This CDR3 comprises 13 residues. The germline CDR1 and CDR2 sequences are SGHTS and YDEGEE. The V gene end was trimmed by 6 bases and the J gene end by 7 bases; junction bases not matched to a gene: 7. Together with reference TRBV5-8 and TRBJ2-1, the CDR3 gives the full variable domain: EAGVTQSPTHLIKTRGQQATLRCSPISGHTSVYWYQQALGLGLQFLLWYDEGEERNRGNFPPRFSGRQFPNYSSELNVNALELEDSALYLCASNRQGWNEQFFGPGTRLTVL.

This clonotype was counted many times. The J gene is TRBJ1-2, the V gene TRBV18, with unresolved D. The CDR3 consists of 14 residues. Trimming removed 3 bases from V and 8 bases from J, with 16 bases in between. The germline CDR1 and CDR2 sequences are KGHSH and LQKENI. This chain's CDR3 is CASSPAGSQDGYTF. CDR3 in DNA: TGTGCCAGCTCACCGGCAGGCAGTCAGGACGGCTACACCTTC.

There are a few counts of this clonotype. This could be a read error, since a much larger clone is one nucleotide away. This sequence joins TRBV30 and TRBJ2-2, with D possibly matching TRBD2 (6 bases). The V gene's germline CDR1 is GTSNPN and CDR2 SVGIG (reference sequence). The CDR3 totals 15 residues. CDR3: CAWRPAGTNTGGLFF. DNA for the CDR3: TGTGCCTGGAGACCAGCGGGTACGAACACCGGGGGGCTGTTTTTT.

In its sample, this clonotype was seen many times. This sequence joins TRBV28 and TRBJ1-3; weak D call: TRBD1 (6 bases). Deletions cut 7 bases from V and 0 bases from J, with 13 bases between. This CDR3 is built from 15 residues. Germline loops: CDR1 MDHEN, CDR2 SYDVKM. The CDR3 nucleotides read TGTGCCAGCAAATTCCGGGACATCTCTGGAAACACCATATATTTT. This gives the protein CASKFRDISGNTIYF.